This record concerns one TCR beta chain sequence. Its antigen remains unknown. There were healthy Caucasian individuals from Russia, aged roughly 6 to 90, serving as donors. With a J-beta primer mix and a sample-barcoded 5' primer, a second PCR ran about 6 to 11 cycles. TCRdb passed the 5' RACE reads through MiXCR, listing each CDR3 protein once. The data contain 850,000 to 1,100,000 distinct CDR3 sequences, about two fifths of them singletons. CDR3 size: 16 residues. The germline V gene encodes CDR1 SGHRS and CDR2 YFSETQ. Trimming took 7 bases from V and 2 from J, leaving 21 bases between them. The source of the sample is a study of blood T cells in healthy people across ages. Study outcomes and limitations: Diversity estimates from one million T cells were considered underestimates.

The sequence derives from a man younger than 35 in good health. The rearrangement uses TRBV5-1 and TRBJ1-1; D is possibly TRBD1 (5 bases). Sequenced material: blood. This CDR3 is CASHGGMGRPNTEAFF. For the CDR3, the DNA is TGCGCCAGCCATGGGGGAATGGGACGGCCAAACACTGAAGCTTTCTTT.